The clone carrying this TCR beta chain has ten or more counts. The antigen is unknown. V was shortened by 6 bases and J by 5 bases, with 10 bases between the two germline ends. CDR3 length: 12 residues. After 5'RACE with constant-segment primers, TCR alpha and TCR beta cDNA libraries carrying sample barcodes and UMIs were obtained. TCRdb called the 5' RACE reads again in MiXCR, with one record for every CDR3 protein. The sample consists of fewer than 250,000 distinct CDR3 sequences, 10% of them appearing once. The data were obtained in a study of T-cell memory formation after mild COVID-19. At the level of the study: Clusters were largely donor specific.

General observations from the study: Clonal second-wave expansions that peaked on day 37 had unconfirmed SARS-CoV-2 specificity. CD8+ contracting clones occupied EMRA, while CD4+ ones occupied mainly CM and EM.

The gene calls are TRBV12-3 or TRBV12-4 and TRBJ2-5; D is possibly TRBD2 (5 bases). Sequenced sample: PBMCs or a T cell subset sorted from them (not recorded which). This sequence originates from a man younger than 35 who had mild COVID-19 (a few samples of this study predate the infection). Cell type and time point are not known. The CDR3, as DNA: TGTGCCAGCAGGCTAGGCGGGGAGACCCAGTACTTC. Translated: CASRLGGETQYF.